A single sample gave rise to the 5 T cell receptor beta chains below, sequenced in a study of cytomegalovirus exposure and HLA in healthy donors. Amplification used 60 Vbeta primers and 13 Jbeta primers. TCRdb keeps only in-frame clones here, not all; method: immunoSEQ multiplex PCR. The sample gives about 140,000 clones, around three quarters of which show up once; 2% to 2.5% is in the top ten. Sequenced input: PBMCs. These receptors were taken from a man aged 25 to 40 in good health and CMV-seronegative.

The chain uses TRBV10-2 and TRBJ1-5; D is uncertain. Between the trimmed V and J ends, which lost 2 bases and 0 bases, there was a span of 8 bases. CDR1 and CDR2 from the germline V gene are WSHSY and SAAADI. The CDR3 spans 15 residues. DNA for the CDR3: TGCGCCAGCAGTGAGGCGGGTTATAGCAATCAGCCCCAGCATTTT. This translates into CASSEAGYSNQPQHF.

This chain links TRBV10-3 with TRBJ1-2; TRBD1 matches 7 bases. This CDR3 spans 14 amino acids. V was pared by 1 base and J by 6 bases, with 5 bases of the junction left unmatched. Germline values: CDR1 ENHRY, CDR2 SYGVKD. Here the CDR3 reads CAISELAGTDGYTF. CDR3 nucleotide sequence: TGTGCCATCAGTGAGTTAGCCGGGACAGATGGCTACACCTTC.

This chain uses TRBV6-1 with TRBJ1-5; D is possibly TRBD1 (5 bases). Per germline, CDR1 MNHNS and CDR2 SASEGT. Trimming shortened V by 11 bases and J by 3 bases, and 11 bases separated the two germline ends. The CDR3 totals 12 residues. In DNA, the CDR3 is TGTGCCGCCGCAGGGCCCAATCAGCCCCAGCATTTT. This sequence encodes CAAAGPNQPQHF.

The J gene is TRBJ2-5, the V gene TRBV28; 12 nucleotides align to TRBD1. The length of the CDR3 is 18 residues. V dropped 6 bases and J dropped 4; count of bases not matched to a gene: 15. The V gene's germline CDR1 is MDHEN and CDR2 SYDVKM. This chain's CDR3 is CASRIPGTGGIMGETQYF. DNA for the CDR3: TGTGCCAGCAGAATCCCCGGGACAGGGGGCATTATGGGAGAGACCCAGTACTTC.

V and J are TRBV5-1 and TRBJ1-1; D is undetermined. V shed 5 bases and J shed 1 base, with 12 bases lying between them. This CDR3 has 14 residues. Germline CDR1 SGHRS, CDR2 YFSETQ. CDR3 region: CASSFSEPNTEAFF. CDR3 DNA sequence: TGCGCCAGCAGTTTTAGTGAGCCGAACACTGAAGCTTTCTTT. The variable domain in full, completed from reference TRBV5-1 and TRBJ1-1, reads KAGVTQTPRYLIKTRGQQVTLSCSPISGHRSVSWYQQTPGQGLQFLFEYFSETQRNKGNFPGRFSGRQFSNSRSEMNVSTLELGDSALYLCASSFSEPNTEAFFGQGTRLTVV.